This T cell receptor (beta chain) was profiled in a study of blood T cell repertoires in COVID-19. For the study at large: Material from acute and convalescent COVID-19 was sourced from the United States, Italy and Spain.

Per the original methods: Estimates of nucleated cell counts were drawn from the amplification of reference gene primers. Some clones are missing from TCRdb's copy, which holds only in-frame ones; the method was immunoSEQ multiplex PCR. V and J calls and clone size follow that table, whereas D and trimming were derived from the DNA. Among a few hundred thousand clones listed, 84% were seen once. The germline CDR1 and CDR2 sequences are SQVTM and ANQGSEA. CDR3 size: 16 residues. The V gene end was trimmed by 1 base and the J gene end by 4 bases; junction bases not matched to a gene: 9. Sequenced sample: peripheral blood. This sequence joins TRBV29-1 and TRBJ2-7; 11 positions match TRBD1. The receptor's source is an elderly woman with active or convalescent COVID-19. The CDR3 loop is CSVEVFRDRGRYEQYF. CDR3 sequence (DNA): TGCAGCGTTGAAGTTTTCCGGGACAGGGGGAGGTACGAGCAGTACTTC.